Shown below are 21 T cell receptor beta chains from a single sample sequenced in a study of cytomegalovirus exposure and HLA in healthy donors. Researchers ran the PCR with 60 Vbeta and 13 Jbeta primers. Here immunoSEQ multiplex PCR was the method, and the copy in TCRdb shows in-frame clones only, minus some. The sample contains roughly 140,000 clones, about 80% of which appear only once. What was sequenced was PBMCs. Source of these receptors: a woman aged 30 to 39 in good health and CMV-seronegative.

This clone appeared a few times. Within the sample, other DNA sequences also encode this same CDR3. The chain uses TRBV7-2 and TRBJ1-1; TRBD1 matches at 7 bases. There are 13 residues in the CDR3. Germline loops: CDR1 SGHTA, CDR2 FQGNSA. J was trimmed by 4 bases and V by 1 base; bases with no gene match: 0. The CDR3, as DNA: TGTGCCAGCAGCTTAGACAGGGGCACTGAAGCTTTCTTT. Amino acids: CASSLDRGTEAFF.

This clone showed up just a few times. The chain recombines TRBV7-3 with TRBJ1-1; D is possibly TRBD1 (5 bases). V was trimmed by 4 bases and J by 1 base, leaving 16 bases between them. Per the germline V gene, CDR1 is SGHTA and CDR2 is FQGTGA. CDR3 length: 16 residues. The CDR3 nucleotides read TGTGCCAGCAGCTACGCCGGCGGACATAGGAACACTGAAGCTTTCTTT. Translation: CASSYAGGHRNTEAFF.

This chain joins TRBV5-1 and TRBJ1-1, with D hard to call. Per germline, CDR1 SGHRS and CDR2 YFSETQ. The CDR3 sequence is 16 residues long. With 0 bases removed from V and 0 bases from J, the gap between germline ends came to 12 bases. The CDR3 DNA follows: TGCGCCAGCAGCTTGGGGCGGGGAACGATGAACACTGAAGCTTTCTTT. Its protein product is CASSLGRGTMNTEAFF.

The chain has TRBV6-1 and TRBJ2-1; possible D gene TRBD1, 6 bases. Germline loops: CDR1 MNHNS, CDR2 SASEGT. The germline V and J ends were trimmed by 1 base and 4 bases, with 20 bases remaining between them. This CDR3 has 18 residues. DNA of the CDR3: TGTGCCAGCAGTGAAGAAGGACAGTTTACCTTAATTTACAATGAGCAGTTCTTC. Translated: CASSEEGQFTLIYNEQFF.

This rearrangement joins TRBV20-1 to TRBJ1-1; D not certain. This CDR3 contains 11 residues. Trimming shortened V by 6 bases and J by 0 bases, and 5 bases separated the two germline ends. The germline V gene has CDR1 DFQATT and CDR2 SNEGSKA (reference sequence). The CDR3 sequence is CSAGMNTEAFF. CDR3 coding DNA: TGCAGTGCCGGGATGAACACTGAAGCTTTCTTT.

The chain uses TRBV7-9 and TRBJ1-1, with D possibly matching TRBD1 (6 bases). This CDR3 region has 15 residues. Germline lookup yields CDR1 SEHNR and CDR2 FQNEAQ (reference sequence). Trimming pared 5 bases from V and 1 base from J, leaving 14 bases between. CDR3 protein: CASSPPGTPNTEAFF. As DNA, the CDR3 is TGTGCCAGCAGCCCGCCCGGGACACCGAACACTGAAGCTTTCTTT.

This chain connects TRBV4-1 to TRBJ2-5; D is uncertain. CDR3 length: 14 residues. CDR1 is MGHRA and CDR2 is YSYEKL in the germline V gene. Trimming took off 3 bases at V and 0 bases at J, with 8 bases between the two ends. The CDR3 coding sequence is TGCGCCAGCAGCCAGTTTACGGACCAAGAGACCCAGTACTTC. Its translation: CASSQFTDQETQYF.

This chain links TRBV6-5 with TRBJ1-3; TRBD1 matches at 9 bases. J lost 3 bases, V lost 5 bases, and 5 bases had no gene match. Germline V gene data show CDR1 as MNHEY and CDR2 as SVGAGI. CDR3 length: 15 amino acids. The CDR3 is CASSLGQGFGNTIYF. CDR3 coding DNA: TGTGCCAGCAGTCTGGGACAGGGATTTGGAAACACCATATATTTT.

The CDR3 loop is CASTRTGGRYEQYF. CDR3 sequence (DNA): TGTGCCAGCACCAGGACAGGGGGTCGCTACGAGCAGTACTTC. The rearrangement links TRBV27 to TRBJ2-7; TRBD1 matches at 10 bases. CDR3 size: 14 residues. Looked up from germline, CDR1 is MNHEY and CDR2 is SMNVEV (reference sequence). V lost 7 bases, J lost 3 bases, and 6 bases stayed unmatched.

CDR3 nucleotide sequence: TGTGCCTGGAAACTACGTGGGGGGGGTGGCTACACCTTC. This translates into CAWKLRGGGGYTF. The chain joins TRBV30 to TRBJ1-2, with D tentatively TRBD1 (5 bases). Trimming took 4 bases from V and 7 from J, leaving 16 bases between them. The length of the CDR3 is 13 residues. Germline values: CDR1 GTSNPN, CDR2 SVGIG (reference sequence).

This rearrangement joins TRBV28 to TRBJ1-2; 7 bases map to TRBD1. The CDR3 runs 15 residues. Looked up from germline, CDR1 is MDHEN and CDR2 is SYDVKM. V lost 5 bases, J lost 8 bases, and 14 bases stayed unmatched. For the CDR3, the DNA is TGTGCCAGCAGTCCGTGGGGAACAGGGGTTGAGGGCTACACCTTC. Its protein product is CASSPWGTGVEGYTF.

The chain uses TRBV5-1 and TRBJ2-2; D is uncertain. Trimming took 4 bases from V and 1 from J, leaving 5 bases between them. CDR1 and CDR2 from the germline V gene are SGHRS and YFSETQ. This CDR3 is built from 13 residues. CDR3 sequence (DNA): TGCGCCAGCAGCGTAGTGAACACCGGGGAGCTGTTTTTT. This sequence encodes CASSVVNTGELFF.

This chain links TRBV6-4 with TRBJ1-6; 7 nucleotides line up with TRBD1. This CDR3 spans 15 amino acids. Per the germline V gene, CDR1 is MRHNA and CDR2 is SNTAGT. V lost 7 bases and J lost 6; bases outside the gene matches: 9. The CDR3: CASKVSGQFNSPLHF. The CDR3 nucleotides are TGTGCCAGCAAGGTGTCGGGACAGTTTAATTCACCCCTCCACTTT.

V and J are TRBV7-3 and TRBJ2-5; the match to TRBD2 covers 7 bases. With V trimmed by 5 bases and J by 1 base, 7 bases remained unmatched. Germline loops: CDR1 SGHTA, CDR2 FQGTGA. The CDR3 loop spans 15 amino acids. Written as DNA, the CDR3 is TGTGCCAGCAGCCTCTCCGGGGGGTTCCAAGAGACCCAGTACTTC. It is translated as CASSLSGGFQETQYF. The whole variable domain, filled in from reference TRBV7-3 and TRBJ2-5, reads GAGVSQTPSNKVTEKGKYVELRCDPISGHTALYWYRQSLGQGPEFLIYFQGTGAADDSGLPNDRFFAVRPEGSVSTLKIQRTERGDSAVYLCASSLSGGFQETQYFGPGTRLLVL.

The chain recombines TRBV27 with TRBJ2-2, with D possibly being TRBD1 (6 bases). The CDR3 covers 16 residues. Germline V lookup: CDR1 MNHEY, CDR2 SMNVEV (reference sequence). V lost 5 bases to trimming and J lost 0 bases, with 13 bases between them. As DNA, the CDR3 is TGTGCCAGCAGTCCGTCGACAGGAGCGAACACCGGGGAGCTGTTTTTT. Its translation: CASSPSTGANTGELFF.

The chain employs TRBV6-1 and TRBJ2-7, with 9 bases aligning to TRBD2. V was clipped by 10 bases and J by 5 bases; unmatched bases: 12. Germline V CDR1 and CDR2: MNHNS, SASEGT. This CDR3 is 14 amino acids long. The DNA of the CDR3 is TGTGCCAATAGTCTCGGGACTAGCTTAAACGAGCAGTACTTC. The encoded protein is CANSLGTSLNEQYF.

The CDR3 DNA is TGTGCCAGCAGCTTAGAGACAGGGTACAATGAGCAGTTCTTC. Encoded protein: CASSLETGYNEQFF. The rearrangement uses TRBV13 and TRBJ2-1; 7 bases map to TRBD1. CDR1 and CDR2 from the germline V gene are PRHDT and FYEKMQ (reference sequence). Trimming at V came to 1 base and at J to 4 bases, leaving 1 base not matched to a gene. CDR3 length: 14 amino acids.

The chain uses TRBV6-6 and TRBJ1-2, with 8 bases identical to TRBD1. CDR3 size: 15 residues. Germline V CDR1 and CDR2: MNHNY, SVGAGI (reference sequence). V lost 5 bases and J lost 2; bases outside the gene matches: 7. The CDR3 protein is CASSPRQGTNYGYTF. The CDR3 DNA is TGTGCCAGCAGTCCTCGACAGGGGACAAACTATGGCTACACCTTC.

This sequence joins TRBV27 and TRBJ2-3, with 9 bases that match TRBD1. The germline V gene has CDR1 MNHEY and CDR2 SMNVEV (reference sequence). The CDR3 has 16 amino acids. V shed 5 bases and J 3 bases; nucleotides not matched to a gene: 9. This CDR3 is CASSKTGGAGTDTQYF. CDR3 coding DNA: TGTGCCAGCAGTAAAACAGGGGGCGCCGGAACAGATACGCAGTATTTT.

This clone is medium-sized in the sample. The chain employs TRBV5-1 and TRBJ2-2; 9 positions match TRBD2. The CDR3 consists of 16 residues. The junction had 9 bases not matched to a gene; V was cut back by 2 bases and J by 7 bases. CDR1 and CDR2 (germline): SGHRS, YFSETQ. CDR3 sequence reads: CASSFLRGGGDGELFF. The CDR3 DNA is TGCGCCAGCAGCTTTCTAAGAGGCGGGGGGGACGGGGAGCTGTTTTTT.

V and J are TRBV28 and TRBJ2-7; a weak D match, TRBD2 (6 bases). The CDR3 contains 13 residues. From germline, CDR1 is MDHEN and CDR2 SYDVKM. Between the trimmed V and J ends, which lost 3 bases and 3 bases, there was a span of 9 bases. The CDR3 protein is CASSFGRHYEQYF. In DNA form, the CDR3 reads TGTGCCAGCAGTTTCGGGAGACACTACGAGCAGTACTTC.